A single sample is the source of the 10 T cell receptor beta chains below, sequenced in a study of T cell responses to AZD1222 COVID-19 vaccine. Repertoires were generated with immunoSEQ multiplex PCR, while TCRdb's copy carries only in-frame clones and drops some. In the table there are 150,000 to 200,000 clones, more than 70% of which are singletons. The specimen comprised peripheral blood, sampled 28 days after the second AZD1222 dose. These receptors originate from an adult who received the AZD1222 COVID-19 vaccine.

The CDR3 is CASSLSGSSYNEQFF. The CDR3 DNA reads TGTGCCAGCTCCCTATCGGGTAGCTCCTACAATGAGCAGTTCTTC. The chain has TRBV18 and TRBJ2-1; D ambiguous. Trimming took off 6 bases at V and 0 bases at J, with 12 bases between the two ends. This CDR3 is 15 amino acids long. The germline gives CDR1 KGHSH, CDR2 LQKENI.

The chain recombines TRBV10-3 with TRBJ2-5; D may be TRBD2 (6 bases). The CDR3 runs to 15 residues. The V and J ends lost 0 bases and 5 bases respectively, with 13 bases between them. Germline V gene lookup returns CDR1 ENHRY and CDR2 SYGVKD. CDR3 nucleotides: TGTGCCATCAGTGAGTCTGGAGGGCCCATGGAGACCCAGTACTTC. This gives the protein CAISESGGPMETQYF.

The J gene is TRBJ2-1, the V gene TRBV3-1 (or the pseudogene TRBV3-2); 13 bases fit TRBD2. V was clipped by 6 bases and J by 0 bases; unmatched bases: 11. CDR1 LGHDT and CDR2 YNNKEL come from the germline V gene (reference sequence). The CDR3 has 19 residues. CDR3 protein: CASSPTGLAGPSSYNEQFF. The CDR3 DNA reads TGTGCCAGCAGTCCGACGGGACTAGCGGGACCGAGCTCCTACAATGAGCAGTTCTTC.

The table lists this clone with a count of one. The CDR3 sequence is CASSGIFGMGVRARLARTYEQYF. DNA of the CDR3: TGCGCCAGCAGTGGTATTTTCGGGATGGGAGTTCGGGCGAGACTAGCGCGAACCTACGAGCAGTACTTC. This chain connects TRBV10-1 to TRBJ2-7, with 8 bases aligning to TRBD2. V was pared by 4 bases and J by 2 bases, with 31 bases of the junction left unmatched. CDR3 size: 23 residues. Germline loops: CDR1 WNHNN, CDR2 SYGVQD (reference sequence).

This chain links TRBV6-5 with TRBJ1-2; D unclear. CDR3 length: 13 residues. The V and J ends lost 6 bases and 2 bases respectively, with 10 bases between them. Germline assignment: CDR1 MNHEY and CDR2 SVGAGI. In nucleotides, the CDR3 is TGTGCCAGCAGATTAGACTTAAACTATGGCTACACCTTC. This translates into CASRLDLNYGYTF.

The chain employs TRBV3-1 (or the pseudogene TRBV3-2) and TRBJ2-7; a possible D gene is TRBD2 (5 bases). Trimming removed 5 bases at V and 3 bases at J, with 8 bases between. The CDR3 loop spans 12 amino acids. Germline-derived CDR1 and CDR2 are LGHDT and YNNKEL (reference sequence). CDR3 sequence reads: CASSDYRYEQYF. In DNA, the CDR3 is TGTGCCAGCAGCGACTATCGCTACGAGCAGTACTTC.

The rearrangement uses TRBV28 and TRBJ2-5, with 7 bases lining up with TRBD2. The V segment lost 1 base and the J segment 7 bases; nucleotides outside the gene matches: 9. The V gene's germline CDR1 is MDHEN and CDR2 SYDVKM. The CDR3 runs to 15 residues. The CDR3 nucleotides are TGTGCCAGCAGTTTATCGGACACCCCTAGCGGGACCCAGTACTTC. Protein: CASSLSDTPSGTQYF.

The V gene is TRBV5-1, the J gene TRBJ1-2; D is possibly TRBD1 (6 bases). With 4 bases removed from V and 4 bases from J, the gap between germline ends came to 17 bases. The CDR3 contains 15 residues. Germline loops: CDR1 SGHRS, CDR2 YFSETQ. CDR3 nucleotides: TGCGCCAGCAGCCGGGAGGGGGGAACCGGCTATGGCTACACCTTC. Translated: CASSREGGTGYGYTF.

J is TRBJ1-1 and V is TRBV3-1 (or the pseudogene TRBV3-2); 7 positions agree with TRBD1. CDR3 length: 14 amino acids. Losses at the gene ends were 4 bases for V and 5 bases for J; bases not matched to a gene: 7. CDR1 and CDR2 (germline): LGHDT, YNNKEL (reference sequence). The chain's CDR3 is CASSLQQGWTEAFF. CDR3 DNA: TGTGCCAGCAGCCTCCAACAGGGGTGGACTGAAGCTTTCTTT.

The CDR3 loop reads CAISDFGTYNEQFF. CDR3 coding DNA: TGTGCCATATCGGACTTCGGGACCTACAATGAGCAGTTCTTC. The gene calls are TRBV5-4 and TRBJ2-1, with D tentatively TRBD2 (5 bases). CDR3 length: 14 residues. Deletions cut 9 bases from V and 2 bases from J, with 15 bases between. The germline CDR1 and CDR2 sequences are SGHNT and YYREEE (reference sequence).